This T cell receptor (beta chain) emerged from a study of blood T cells in healthy people across ages. Study as a whole: About one barcoded beta molecule was captured per two T cells (by template switching). Findings and limits, study-wide: Comparison with aged donors showed that long-lived donors had more naive CD4+ cells and higher diversity. Estimates of diversity drawn from one million T cells were considered underestimates.

The CDR3 spans 13 residues. Losses at the gene ends were 4 bases for V and 8 bases for J; bases not matched to a gene: 6. CDR1 SGHAT and CDR2 FQDESV come from the germline V gene (reference sequence). This clonotype occurred a few times. The antigen remains unidentified. Isolating PBMCs gave at least 6.5 million of these cells per sample. Next came a second PCR, run for about 7 to 12 cycles, which used a sample-barcoded 5' primer along with a J-beta primer mix. MiXCR, run by TCRdb on the 5' RACE reads, gives a single entry per CDR3 protein. Of some 1,800,000 distinct CDR3 sequences in the sample, approximately 40% were seen once.

Material: blood. The chain joins TRBV11-1 to TRBJ1-2; the match to TRBD1 covers 8 bases. This receptor was obtained from a human donor in good health. The CDR3 is CASSYGQGEGYTF. The CDR3 DNA is TGTGCCAGCAGCTATGGACAGGGAGAGGGCTACACCTTC.